These 23 T cell receptor beta chains were sequenced from one sample in a study of blood T cell repertoires in COVID-19. Some clones are missing from TCRdb's copy, which holds only in-frame ones; the method was immunoSEQ multiplex PCR. The table has some 270,000 clones, 75% to 90% seen once. Sequenced: peripheral blood. Source of these receptors: a woman in her 40s who had recovered from COVID-19.

Points on this clone: At the DNA level, this CDR3 is encoded by other sequences in the same sample as well. The chain recombines TRBV30 with TRBJ1-3, with 7 nucleotides matching TRBD1. Germline CDR1 GTSNPN, CDR2 SVGIG (reference sequence). After removal of 2 bases from V and 0 bases from J, the junction contained 4 bases not matched to a gene. There are 15 residues in the CDR3. The CDR3 reads CAWSRDSGSGNTIYF. In DNA, the CDR3 is TGTGCCTGGAGTCGGGACAGCGGCTCTGGAAACACCATATATTTT.

This chain connects TRBV4-2 to TRBJ2-2; 9 positions match TRBD1. The ends lost 4 bases at V and 7 bases at J; junction bases unmatched: 7. The CDR3 extends over 15 amino acids. The germline V gene encodes CDR1 LGHNA and CDR2 YNFKEQ. The CDR3: CASSPRQGEVGELFF. Written as DNA, the CDR3 is TGTGCCAGCAGCCCTCGACAGGGGGAGGTCGGGGAGCTGTTTTTT.

In DNA form, the CDR3 reads TGCGCCAGCAGCTTAACCGGGACAGGGGGAACCGGGGAGCTGTTTTTT. It translates to CASSLTGTGGTGELFF. The chain has TRBV5-1 and TRBJ2-2; 11 bases match TRBD1. Germline CDR1 and CDR2: SGHRS and YFSETQ. The V gene end was trimmed by 2 bases and the J gene end by 5 bases; junction bases not matched to a gene: 5. The CDR3 totals 16 residues.

The chain uses TRBV27 and TRBJ2-5; 9 nucleotides align to TRBD2. Germline trimming cut 4 bases from V and 0 bases from J; bases unmatched to any gene: 3. Germline CDR1 and CDR2: MNHEY and SMNVEV (reference sequence). The CDR3 covers 15 residues. CDR3 sequence reads: CASSSASGNQETQYF. CDR3 in DNA: TGTGCCAGCAGTTCGGCTAGCGGGAACCAAGAGACCCAGTACTTC.

The V and J genes are TRBV5-6 and TRBJ2-4; D remains ambiguous. This CDR3 spans 14 amino acids. V was trimmed by 1 base and J by 6 bases, leaving 11 bases between them. Germline CDR1 is SGHDT and CDR2 is YYEEEE. The CDR3 region has the DNA TGTGCCAGCAGCTTGATTAGCAGCCCAAACATTCAGTACTTC. Its translation is CASSLISSPNIQYF.

There are many counts of this clone. The rearrangement links TRBV5-4 to TRBJ2-1; D may be TRBD1 (6 bases). Trimming removed 1 base at V and 0 bases at J, with 8 bases between. Germline V lookup: CDR1 SGHNT, CDR2 YYREEE (reference sequence). The CDR3 has 15 amino acids. The CDR3 nucleotides read TGTGCCAGCAGCTTGAGGGGGAGCTCCTACAATGAGCAGTTCTTC. Translating it yields CASSLRGSSYNEQFF.

The chain carries TRBV5-4 and TRBJ2-1, with a possible D match to TRBD2 (6 bases). In germline, CDR1 is SGHNT, CDR2 YYREEE (reference sequence). The CDR3 loop spans 14 amino acids. Trimming cost V 4 bases and J 4 bases, with 12 bases left between them. The CDR3 DNA reads TGTGCCAGCAGCCCCACTAGCCAATACAATGAGCAGTTCTTC. This codes for CASSPTSQYNEQFF.

The chain couples TRBV30 to TRBJ2-5; 8 bases agree with TRBD1. J lost 7 bases, V lost 2 bases, and 6 bases had no gene match. Germline-derived CDR1 and CDR2 are GTSNPN and SVGIG (reference sequence). The CDR3 length is 13 residues. The CDR3 nucleotides read TGTGCCTGGAGTCTCAGGGGGCGGGGGACCCAGTACTTC. Residues: CAWSLRGRGTQYF. Filled out from reference TRBV30 and TRBJ2-5, the complete variable domain reads SQTIHQWPATLVQPVGSPLSLECTVEGTSNPNLYWYRQAAGRGLQLLFYSVGIGQISSEVPQNLSASRPQDRQFILSSKKLLLSDSGFYLCAWSLRGRGTQYFGPGTRLLVL.

The chain is built from TRBV7-2 and TRBJ2-2; 9 nucleotides match TRBD2. Germline V gene sequence: CDR1 SGHTA, CDR2 FQGNSA. With V trimmed by 6 bases and J by 7 bases, 12 bases remained unmatched. CDR3 size: 16 residues. The CDR3 here is CASSLTSGRIVGELFF. The DNA of the CDR3 is TGTGCCAGCAGTTTGACAAGCGGGAGGATTGTCGGGGAGCTGTTTTTT.

The chain employs TRBV11-2 and TRBJ2-3; 8 bases agree with TRBD2. There are 15 residues in the CDR3. With V trimmed by 5 bases and J by 3 bases, 7 bases remained unmatched. CDR1 is SGHAT, CDR2 FQNNGV, per germline. The CDR3 bases are TGTGCCAGCAGCCCCGTTACGGGAGGGACAGATACGCAGTATTTT. Protein: CASSPVTGGTDTQYF.

The chain carries TRBV13 and TRBJ1-1; D gene uncertain. V lost 5 bases to trimming and J lost 1 base, with 5 bases between them. This CDR3 contains 12 residues. The germline V gene encodes CDR1 PRHDT and CDR2 FYEKMQ (reference sequence). The CDR3 DNA sequence: TGTGCCAGCAGCGTCCAGAACACTGAAGCTTTCTTT. It is translated as CASSVQNTEAFF. Together with reference TRBV13 and TRBJ1-1, the CDR3 gives the full variable domain: AAGVIQSPRHLIKEKRETATLKCYPIPRHDTVYWYQQGPGQDPQFLISFYEKMQSDKGSIPDRFSAQQFSDYHSELNMSSLELGDSALYFCASSVQNTEAFFGQGTRLTVV.

The CDR3 region is CASSQDRGQGINEQFF. DNA of the CDR3: TGTGCCAGCAGCCAAGATCGTGGACAGGGCATCAATGAGCAGTTCTTC. V usage is TRBV3-1 (or the pseudogene TRBV3-2) and J usage is TRBJ2-1; 8 bases line up with TRBD1. Germline loops: CDR1 LGHDT, CDR2 YNNKEL (reference sequence). Losses at the gene ends were 0 bases for V and 6 bases for J; bases not matched to a gene: 7. The CDR3 sequence is 16 residues long.

In its sample, this clone was seen a few times. This chain connects TRBV7-9 to TRBJ1-6, with D tentatively TRBD1 (5 bases). This CDR3 is built from 14 residues. V shed 5 bases and J shed 10 bases, with 15 bases lying between them. CDR1 and CDR2 from the germline V gene are SEHNR and FQNEAQ (reference sequence). This chain's CDR3 is CASSPLSGGSPLHF. The CDR3 nucleotides are TGTGCCAGCAGCCCCCTTTCCGGGGGGTCACCCCTCCACTTT.

This clone was counted only a few times. The chain couples TRBV4-3 to TRBJ1-4, with 7 bases aligning to TRBD1. V shed 4 bases and J 4 bases; nucleotides not matched to a gene: 6. This CDR3 spans 15 amino acids. The V gene's germline CDR1 is LGHNA and CDR2 YSLEER. The CDR3 sequence is CASSRLTGDNEKLFF. The CDR3 DNA sequence: TGCGCCAGCAGCCGACTTACAGGGGATAATGAAAAACTGTTTTTT.

V usage is TRBV29-1 and J usage is TRBJ2-1, with 8 bases matching TRBD1. Germline V CDR1 and CDR2: SQVTM, ANQGSEA. The J segment lost 16 bases and the V segment lost 4 bases, leaving 12 bases of the junction unmatched. This CDR3 spans 12 amino acids. CDR3 loop: CSVGLDRGPRFF. The CDR3 DNA sequence: TGCAGCGTTGGACTAGACAGGGGACCGCGATTCTTC.

The genes are TRBV7-9 and TRBJ2-3; perhaps TRBD1 as D (5 bases). Germline loops: CDR1 SEHNR, CDR2 FQNEAQ (reference sequence). The germline V and J ends were trimmed by 4 bases and 4 bases, with 9 bases remaining between them. CDR3 length: 13 amino acids. The CDR3 protein is CASSSQGADTQYF. CDR3 coding DNA: TGTGCCAGCAGCTCCCAGGGTGCAGATACGCAGTATTTT.

The chain links TRBV20-1 to TRBJ2-3; 12 nucleotides line up with TRBD2. CDR1 DFQATT and CDR2 SNEGSKA come from the germline V gene (reference sequence). The CDR3 runs 15 residues. The trim removed 3 bases at V and 6 bases at J, leaving 7 bases unmatched. In nucleotides, the CDR3 is TGCAGTGCTAGTCCTAGCGGGAGGGCCTGGGATACGCAGTATTTT. This encodes CSASPSGRAWDTQYF.

The chain recombines TRBV28 with TRBJ1-2, with TRBD1 identical over 9 bases. Germline V gives CDR1 MDHEN, CDR2 SYDVKM. The junction had 13 bases not matched to a gene; V was cut back by 4 bases and J by 4 bases. This CDR3 has 17 amino acids. The CDR3 coding sequence is TGTGCCAGCAGTTCCACCGGACAGGGGAGTTTTGGCTATGGCTACACCTTC. It yields the protein CASSSTGQGSFGYGYTF.

This clone was detected once. The chain recombines TRBV18 with TRBJ1-4; D is uncertain. The germline gives CDR1 KGHSH, CDR2 LQKENI. The germline V and J ends were trimmed by 3 bases and 10 bases, with 9 bases remaining between them. There are 12 residues in the CDR3. CDR3 loop: CASSPLGGKLFF. DNA of the CDR3: TGTGCCAGCTCACCCCTAGGTGGAAAACTGTTTTTT.

The V call is TRBV24-1, the J call TRBJ2-1; D uncertain. The V gene's germline CDR1 is KGHDR and CDR2 SFDVKD. CDR3 length: 13 residues. Trimming took off 6 bases at V and 6 bases at J, with 11 bases between the two ends. CDR3 residues: CATSRMPTNEQFF. DNA for the CDR3: TGTGCCACCAGTAGAATGCCTACCAATGAGCAGTTCTTC.

This clone occurred once. The CDR3: CSASTGAGGYTF. The CDR3 nucleotides are TGCAGCGCCAGCACAGGTGCGGGAGGCTACACCTTC. The chain recombines TRBV29-1 with TRBJ1-2; D is perhaps TRBD1 (5 bases). Between the trimmed V and J ends, which lost 7 bases and 8 bases, there was a span of 17 bases. CDR3 length: 12 residues. The V gene's germline CDR1 is SQVTM and CDR2 ANQGSEA. Using reference TRBV29-1 and TRBJ1-2 for the parts outside the CDR3, the full variable domain is SAVISQKPSRDICQRGTSLTIQCQVDSQVTMMFWYRQQPGQSLTLIATANQGSEATYESGFVIDKFPISRPNLTFSTLTVSNMSPEDSSIYLCSASTGAGGYTFGSGTRLTVV.

This chain joins TRBV6-2 or TRBV6-3 and TRBJ2-5; no definite D call. The CDR3 is 14 amino acids. Germline CDR1 MNHEY, CDR2 SVGEGT. Trimming cost V 4 bases and J 0 bases, with 9 bases left between them. The CDR3 DNA follows: TGTGCCAGCAGTTTGAGTACCCACCAAGAGACCCAGTACTTC. As protein: CASSLSTHQETQYF.

The sample holds a few counts of this clone. CDR3 residues: CASSLAGYRYNEQFF. Here the CDR3 DNA reads TGTGCCAGCAGTTTAGCGGGGTATAGGTACAATGAGCAGTTCTTC. J is TRBJ2-1 and V is TRBV28; tentative D call: TRBD2 (6 bases). V lost 2 bases to trimming and J lost 4 bases, with 12 bases between them. The germline V gene has CDR1 MDHEN and CDR2 SYDVKM. CDR3 length: 15 amino acids. Supplemented by reference TRBV28 and TRBJ2-1, the full variable domain reads DVKVTQSSRYLVKRTGEKVFLECVQDMDHENMFWYRQDPGLGLRLIYFSYDVKMKEKGDIPEGYSVSREKKERFSLILESASTNQTSMYLCASSLAGYRYNEQFFGPGTRLTVL.